The 27 T cell receptor beta chains below come from one sample, sequenced in a study of identical twins. Using its own MiXCR run on the 5' RACE reads, TCRdb lists one record per CDR3 protein. The sample consists of a few hundred thousand distinct CDR3 sequences, under 20% of them appearing once. The material sequenced was naive T cells sorted from blood. The receptor source for this set is a man aged 45 to 65 in good health.

The rearrangement links TRBV28 to TRBJ2-1, with 7 positions matching TRBD1. Germline CDR1 MDHEN, CDR2 SYDVKM. This CDR3 is built from 15 residues. J gave up 4 bases and V 6 bases, and 9 bases lay outside the gene matches. Here the CDR3 DNA reads TGTGCCAGCAGACCGAACAGGGGATTTTACAATGAGCAGTTCTTC. It translates to CASRPNRGFYNEQFF.

There are a few counts of this clonotype. The J gene is TRBJ2-7, the V gene TRBV28; D ambiguous. The CDR3 runs to 14 residues. Germline CDR1 reads MDHEN; CDR2 reads SYDVKM. Between the trimmed V and J ends, which lost 6 bases and 2 bases, there was a span of 14 bases. Written as DNA, the CDR3 is TGTGCCAGCAGCCTCCGATCTTTACCCTACGAGCAGTACTTC. This codes for CASSLRSLPYEQYF.

The sample holds many counts of this clonotype. V and J are TRBV11-2 and TRBJ2-2; TRBD1 agrees at 8 bases. This CDR3 spans 16 amino acids. Looked up from germline, CDR1 is SGHAT and CDR2 is FQNNGV. The J segment lost 2 bases and the V segment lost 4 bases, leaving 6 bases of the junction unmatched. The CDR3 DNA reads TGTGCCAGCAGCTCGCCAGGGGGCATTAACACCGGGGAGCTGTTTTTT. Translating it yields CASSSPGGINTGELFF.

Concerning this clonotype: Just one base apart from a much larger clone, this may be a read error. The rearrangement joins TRBV5-1 to TRBJ2-3; 7 positions match TRBD1. The CDR3 consists of 14 residues. V dropped 4 bases and J dropped 4; count of bases not matched to a gene: 6. Germline CDR1 SGHRS, CDR2 YFSETQ. This CDR3 is CASSLTGFPDTQYF. CDR3 nucleotide sequence: TGCGCCAGCAGCCTGACAGGGTTCCCAGATACGCAGTATTTT.

The sample holds many counts of this clonotype. This sequence joins TRBV7-9 and TRBJ2-3; 8 nucleotides agree with TRBD1. The CDR3 is 14 amino acids. Germline trimming cut 3 bases from V and 5 bases from J; bases unmatched to any gene: 4. Germline values: CDR1 SEHNR, CDR2 FQNEAQ (reference sequence). DNA for the CDR3: TGTGCCAGCAGCTTCGGACAGGGTGGAGATACGCAGTATTTT. Protein product: CASSFGQGGDTQYF.

This clonotype has a handful of counts. V gene TRBV6-1 combines with J gene TRBJ2-5; TRBD1 is a possible D gene (6 bases). CDR3 length: 15 residues. The germline V gene encodes CDR1 MNHNS and CDR2 SASEGT. Trimming stripped 8 bases from V and 4 bases from J, with 20 bases between. In DNA, the CDR3 is TGTGCCAGCGAACCGGGACACCGAATGATAGAGACCCAGTACTTC. Translated: CASEPGHRMIETQYF.

This clonotype was found many times. The gene calls are TRBV20-1 and TRBJ1-2; a weak D match, TRBD1 (5 bases). The CDR3 runs to 15 residues. Germline CDR1 reads DFQATT; CDR2 reads SNEGSKA (reference sequence). The V end was cut by 2 bases, the J end by 8 bases, with 21 bases between. The DNA for the CDR3 is TGCAGTGCTAGATCCGGGACGGATACACGGTCGGGCTACACCTTC. This translates into CSARSGTDTRSGYTF.

This clonotype was seen only a few times. DNA for the CDR3: TGTGCCTGGAAGGCGCTGGGCGGAAAGTCTGGAAACACCATATATTTT. This translates into CAWKALGGKSGNTIYF. The chain carries TRBV30 and TRBJ1-3; D remains unclear. The CDR3 totals 16 residues. Germline CDR1 is GTSNPN and CDR2 is SVGIG (reference sequence). V was trimmed by 4 bases and J by 1 base, leaving 17 bases between them.

At least ten counts were recorded for this clonotype. The chain joins TRBV5-5 to TRBJ1-2; D remains unclear. Trimming removed 4 bases from V and 2 bases from J, with 9 bases in between. CDR1 is SGHKS, CDR2 YYEKEE, per germline (reference sequence). The CDR3 has 13 amino acids. DNA of the CDR3: TGTGCCAGCAGCAGCTCAGGCAACTATGGCTACACCTTC. Its protein is CASSSSGNYGYTF.

As regards this clonotype: This could be a read error, since a much larger clone is one nucleotide away. V is TRBV6-5 and J is TRBJ2-1; TRBD2 might be the D (6 bases). Germline V lookup: CDR1 MNHEY, CDR2 SVGAGI. The CDR3 spans 17 residues. Trimming removed 2 bases from V and 6 bases from J, with 20 bases in between. In DNA form, the CDR3 reads TGTGCCAGCAGTTACACTACTAGCAGGAGGGCCCGCAATGAGCAGTTCTTC. This gives the protein CASSYTTSRRARNEQFF.

This clonotype came up many times. V is TRBV5-8 and J is TRBJ1-1, with unresolved D. Trimming left V 2 bases short and J 1 base short, with 12 bases between. Germline CDR1 SGHTS, CDR2 YDEGEE. The CDR3 contains 15 residues. The CDR3 region has the DNA TGTGCCAGCAGCTTCGGTTGGGCAGGGAACACTGAAGCTTTCTTT. Protein product: CASSFGWAGNTEAFF.

The V call is TRBV20-1, the J call TRBJ1-5, with TRBD1 as a possible D gene (6 bases). This CDR3 has 11 residues. Trimming pared 6 bases from V and 14 bases from J, leaving 17 bases between. Germline V gives CDR1 DFQATT, CDR2 SNEGSKA (reference sequence). The DNA for the CDR3 is TGCAGTGCAACAGGGTTCCATGGTGAGCATTTT. Translated: CSATGFHGEHF.

This clonotype was observed at least ten times. This rearrangement joins TRBV12-3 or TRBV12-4 to TRBJ1-2; 10 bases fit TRBD1. Losses at the gene ends were 6 bases for V and 7 bases for J; bases not matched to a gene: 8. This CDR3 spans 14 amino acids. CDR3 amino acids: CASRNSGTGVGYTF. In DNA form, the CDR3 reads TGTGCCAGCAGAAACTCCGGGACAGGGGTTGGCTACACCTTC.

This clonotype was counted at least ten times. This sequence joins TRBV12-3 or TRBV12-4 and TRBJ2-1; tentatively, D is TRBD2 (6 bases). The CDR3 covers 13 residues. With 5 bases removed from V and 8 bases from J, the gap between germline ends came to 13 bases. Here the CDR3 DNA reads TGTGCCAGCAGTACCGGGAGCGGCGATGAGCAGTTCTTC. Protein product: CASSTGSGDEQFF.

The rearrangement joins TRBV7-6 to TRBJ2-3; 10 nucleotides align to TRBD1. V was pared by 1 base and J by 4 bases, with 5 bases of the junction left unmatched. Germline CDR1 and CDR2: SGHVS and FNYEAQ. The CDR3 extends over 16 amino acids. CDR3 protein: CASSLGGTGVPDTQYF. The DNA of the CDR3 is TGTGCCAGCAGCTTAGGGGGGACAGGGGTGCCAGATACGCAGTATTTT.

This clonotype was found many times. This chain uses TRBV27 with TRBJ2-2; the match to TRBD2 covers 12 bases. Trimming cost V 5 bases and J 4 bases; bases outside gene matches: 2. The CDR3 covers 15 residues. CDR1 is MNHEY, CDR2 SMNVEV, per germline (reference sequence). The CDR3 DNA reads TGTGCCAGCAGTCTAGCGGGGGGGACCACCGGGGAGCTGTTTTTT. Amino acid sequence: CASSLAGGTTGELFF.

This clonotype showed up just a few times. V gene TRBV5-4 combines with J gene TRBJ2-5; tentatively, D is TRBD2 (5 bases). V was clipped by 4 bases and J by 2 bases, with 12 bases between them. This CDR3 contains 14 residues. Per the germline V gene, CDR1 is SGHNT and CDR2 is YYREEE (reference sequence). CDR3 in DNA: TGTGCCAGCAGCGCGGACTTCCGGCAAGAGACCCAGTACTTC. Its translation is CASSADFRQETQYF.

V usage is TRBV20-1 and J usage is TRBJ1-5; TRBD1 aligns across 10 bases. The V segment lost 5 bases and the J segment 7 bases; nucleotides outside the gene matches: 5. Per germline, CDR1 DFQATT and CDR2 SNEGSKA (reference sequence). The CDR3 has 13 residues. The CDR3 sequence is CSAPGTGEQPQHF. In nucleotides, the CDR3 is TGCAGTGCTCCCGGGACAGGGGAACAGCCCCAGCATTTT.

V is TRBV4-2 and J is TRBJ2-1; D unclear. This CDR3 is built from 15 residues. Per the germline V gene, CDR1 is LGHNA and CDR2 is YNFKEQ. Trimming stripped 0 bases from V and 0 bases from J, with 6 bases between. CDR3 region: CASSQESDSYNEQFF. The CDR3 region has the DNA TGTGCCAGCAGCCAAGAATCGGACTCCTACAATGAGCAGTTCTTC.

V usage is TRBV5-6 and J usage is TRBJ2-3, with 7 bases that match TRBD2. The CDR3 loop spans 12 amino acids. Germline trimming cut 3 bases from V and 8 bases from J; bases unmatched to any gene: 3. The germline V gene encodes CDR1 SGHDT and CDR2 YYEEEE. Here the CDR3 reads CASSSREGTQYF. For the CDR3, the DNA is TGTGCCAGCAGCTCCAGGGAGGGTACGCAGTATTTT.

V usage is TRBV6-2 or TRBV6-3 and J usage is TRBJ2-7; a weak D match, TRBD2 (5 bases). The V gene lost 2 bases and the J gene lost 0 bases, with 14 bases spanning the gap. CDR3 length equals 16 residues. The germline gives CDR1 MNHEY, CDR2 SVGEGT. This chain's CDR3 is CASSYGSGSPSYEQYF. The CDR3 DNA reads as TGTGCCAGCAGTTACGGGTCTGGGAGCCCCTCCTACGAGCAGTACTTC.

This clonotype has more than one count but fewer than ten. The rearrangement links TRBV11-2 to TRBJ2-7; 12 bases line up with TRBD2. The V and J ends lost 1 base and 4 bases, in that order; junction bases with no gene match: 11. This CDR3 has 18 residues. Germline-derived CDR1 and CDR2 are SGHAT and FQNNGV. The DNA for the CDR3 is TGTGCCAGCAGCTTAGTTCTAGCGGGAGGGAACCGACCATACGAGCAGTACTTC. This codes for CASSLVLAGGNRPYEQYF. Based on the CDR3 plus reference TRBV11-2 and TRBJ2-7, the full variable domain is EAGVAQSPRYKIIEKRQSVAFWCNPISGHATLYWYQQILGQGPKLLIQFQNNGVVDDSQLPKDRFSAERLKGVDSTLKIQPAKLEDSAVYLCASSLVLAGGNRPYEQYFGPGTRLTVT.

The chain carries TRBV9 and TRBJ2-7; tentatively, D is TRBD1 or TRBD2 (5 bases each). This CDR3 has 16 residues. Trimming took 0 bases from V and 3 from J, leaving 16 bases between them. Germline V lookup: CDR1 SGDLS, CDR2 YYNGEE. The chain's CDR3 is CASSVAGRRAHYEQYF. CDR3 DNA: TGTGCCAGCAGCGTAGCGGGACGCCGGGCCCACTACGAGCAGTACTTC.

The rearrangement links TRBV7-9 to TRBJ1-1, with D perhaps TRBD1 (6 bases). Germline V gives CDR1 SEHNR, CDR2 FQNEAQ (reference sequence). The CDR3 totals 14 residues. Trimming cost V 3 bases and J 3 bases, with 11 bases left between them. The CDR3 loop is CASSFLWGHTEAFF. The CDR3 coding sequence is TGTGCCAGCAGCTTCCTTTGGGGGCACACTGAAGCTTTCTTT. The full variable domain, rest sourced from reference TRBV7-9 and TRBJ1-1, is DTGVSQNPRHKITKRGQNVTFRCDPISEHNRLYWYRQTLGQGPEFLTYFQNEAQLEKSRLLSDRFSAERPKGSFSTLEIQRTEQGDSAMYLCASSFLWGHTEAFFGQGTRLTVV.

The sample holds a few counts of this clonotype. The chain couples TRBV12-3 or TRBV12-4 to TRBJ2-2; 7 bases agree with TRBD1. The J segment lost 6 bases and the V segment lost 6 bases, leaving 7 bases of the junction unmatched. The CDR3 spans 14 residues. The CDR3 DNA is TGTGCCAGCAGCCTAGACAGGGTTCCCGGGGAGCTGTTTTTT. Amino acids: CASSLDRVPGELFF.

The rearrangement uses TRBV20-1 and TRBJ2-1; 11 bases line up with TRBD2. The junction had 14 bases not matched to a gene; V was cut back by 6 bases and J by 7 bases. Germline CDR1 reads DFQATT; CDR2 reads SNEGSKA (reference sequence). The CDR3 sequence is 16 residues long. CDR3 sequence reads: CSAALAGGPGLNEQFF. The CDR3 DNA is TGCAGTGCCGCCTTAGCGGGGGGGCCGGGTTTGAATGAGCAGTTCTTC.

This clonotype was seen a handful of times. CDR3 residues: CAISESWTSGTYEQYF. The CDR3 DNA reads TGTGCCATCAGTGAGTCTTGGACTAGCGGGACCTACGAGCAGTACTTC. The chain is built from TRBV10-3 and TRBJ2-7; 12 nucleotides agree with TRBD2. The CDR3 covers 16 residues. Germline V CDR1 and CDR2: ENHRY, SYGVKD. V trimming: 0 bases; J trimming: 2 bases; junction bases outside the gene matches: 2.